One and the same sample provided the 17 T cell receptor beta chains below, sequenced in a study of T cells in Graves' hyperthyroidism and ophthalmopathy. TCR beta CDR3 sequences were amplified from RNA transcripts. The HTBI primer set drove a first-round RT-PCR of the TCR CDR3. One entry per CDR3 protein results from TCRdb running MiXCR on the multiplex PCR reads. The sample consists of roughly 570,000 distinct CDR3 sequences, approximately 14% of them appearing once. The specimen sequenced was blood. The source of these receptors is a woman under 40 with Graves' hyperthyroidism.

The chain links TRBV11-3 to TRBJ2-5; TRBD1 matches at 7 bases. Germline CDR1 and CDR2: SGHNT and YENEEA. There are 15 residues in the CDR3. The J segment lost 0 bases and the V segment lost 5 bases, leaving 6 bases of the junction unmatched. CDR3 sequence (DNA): TGTGCCAGCAGCCTCGGGACAGACTACCAAGAGACCCAGTACTTC. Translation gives CASSLGTDYQETQYF.

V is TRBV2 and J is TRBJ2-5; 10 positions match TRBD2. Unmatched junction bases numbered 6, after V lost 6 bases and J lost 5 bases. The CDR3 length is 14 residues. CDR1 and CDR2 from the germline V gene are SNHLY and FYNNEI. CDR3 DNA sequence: TGTGCCAGCAGACGTCTAGCGGGAGCCGAGACCCAGTACTTC. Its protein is CASRRLAGAETQYF.

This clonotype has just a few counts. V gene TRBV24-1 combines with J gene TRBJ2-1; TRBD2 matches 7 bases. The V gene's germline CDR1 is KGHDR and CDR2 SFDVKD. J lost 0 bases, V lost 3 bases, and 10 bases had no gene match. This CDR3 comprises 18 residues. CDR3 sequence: CATSDPPLLAASYNEQFF. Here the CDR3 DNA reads TGTGCCACCAGTGATCCCCCCCTTCTAGCGGCCTCCTACAATGAGCAGTTCTTC.

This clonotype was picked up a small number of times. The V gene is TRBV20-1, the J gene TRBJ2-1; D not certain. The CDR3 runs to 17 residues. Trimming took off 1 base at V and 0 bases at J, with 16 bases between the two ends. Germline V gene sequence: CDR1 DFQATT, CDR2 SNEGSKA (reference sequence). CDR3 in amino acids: CSARVGSSIPSYNEQFF. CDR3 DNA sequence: TGCAGTGCTAGAGTTGGGTCGAGCATTCCCTCCTACAATGAGCAGTTCTTC.

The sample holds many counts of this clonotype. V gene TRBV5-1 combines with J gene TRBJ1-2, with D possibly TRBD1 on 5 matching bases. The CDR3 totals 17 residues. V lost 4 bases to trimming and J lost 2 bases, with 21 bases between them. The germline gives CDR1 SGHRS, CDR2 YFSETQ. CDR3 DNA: TGCGCCAGCAGCACCGACAGCGGGCACGACGGAAACTATGGCTACACCTTC. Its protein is CASSTDSGHDGNYGYTF.

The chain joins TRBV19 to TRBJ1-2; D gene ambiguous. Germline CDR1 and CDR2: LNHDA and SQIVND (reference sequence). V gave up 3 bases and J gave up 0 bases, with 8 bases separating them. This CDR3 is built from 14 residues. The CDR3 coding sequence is TGTGCCAGTAGTATGGAGGTCCCTAACTATGGCTACACCTTC. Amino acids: CASSMEVPNYGYTF. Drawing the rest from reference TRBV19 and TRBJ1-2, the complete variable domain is DGGITQSPKYLFRKEGQNVTLSCEQNLNHDAMYWYRQDPGQGLRLIYYSQIVNDFQKGDIAEGYSVSREKKESFPLTVTSAQKNPTAFYLCASSMEVPNYGYTFGSGTRLTVV.

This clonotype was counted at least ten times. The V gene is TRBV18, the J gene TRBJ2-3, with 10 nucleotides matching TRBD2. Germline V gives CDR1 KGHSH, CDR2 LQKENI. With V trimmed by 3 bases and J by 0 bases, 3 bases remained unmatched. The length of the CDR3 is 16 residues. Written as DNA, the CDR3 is TGTGCCAGCTCACCGATGACTAGCGGGAGCACAGATACGCAGTATTTT. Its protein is CASSPMTSGSTDTQYF.

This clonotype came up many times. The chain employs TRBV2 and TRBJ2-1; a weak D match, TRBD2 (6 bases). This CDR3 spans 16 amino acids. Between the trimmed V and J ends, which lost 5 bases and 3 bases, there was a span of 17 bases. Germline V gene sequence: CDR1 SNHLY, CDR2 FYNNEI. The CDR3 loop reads CASSSGVAVFYNEQFF. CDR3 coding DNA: TGTGCCAGCAGTTCCGGGGTAGCGGTGTTCTACAATGAGCAGTTCTTC.

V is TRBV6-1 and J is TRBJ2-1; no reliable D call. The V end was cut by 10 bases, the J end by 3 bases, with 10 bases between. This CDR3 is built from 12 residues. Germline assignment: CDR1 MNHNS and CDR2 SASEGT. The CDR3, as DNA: TGTGCCACGATCGGCTTCTACAATGAGCAGTTCTTC. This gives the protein CATIGFYNEQFF.

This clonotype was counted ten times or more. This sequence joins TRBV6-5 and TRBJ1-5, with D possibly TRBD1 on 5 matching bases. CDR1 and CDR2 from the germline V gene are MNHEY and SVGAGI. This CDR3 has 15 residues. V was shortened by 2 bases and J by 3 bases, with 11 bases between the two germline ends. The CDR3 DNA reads TGTGCCAGCAGTTACCGCGGGGACCCCAATCAGCCCCAGCATTTT. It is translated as CASSYRGDPNQPQHF.

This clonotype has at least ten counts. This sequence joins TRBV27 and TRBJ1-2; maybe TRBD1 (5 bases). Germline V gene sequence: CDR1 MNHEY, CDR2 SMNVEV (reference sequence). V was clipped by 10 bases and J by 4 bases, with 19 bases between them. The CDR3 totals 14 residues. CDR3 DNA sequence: TGTGCCACCTCCCCTGGCGGGGGAGGCTATGGCTACACCTTC. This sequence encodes CATSPGGGGYGYTF.

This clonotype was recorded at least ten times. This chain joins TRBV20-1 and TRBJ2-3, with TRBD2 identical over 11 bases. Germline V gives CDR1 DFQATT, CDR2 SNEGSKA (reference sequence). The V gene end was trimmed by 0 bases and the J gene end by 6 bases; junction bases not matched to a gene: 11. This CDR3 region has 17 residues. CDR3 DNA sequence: TGCAGTGCTAGAGATCCGACTAGCGGGATGGGATGGGATACGCAGTATTTT. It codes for CSARDPTSGMGWDTQYF.

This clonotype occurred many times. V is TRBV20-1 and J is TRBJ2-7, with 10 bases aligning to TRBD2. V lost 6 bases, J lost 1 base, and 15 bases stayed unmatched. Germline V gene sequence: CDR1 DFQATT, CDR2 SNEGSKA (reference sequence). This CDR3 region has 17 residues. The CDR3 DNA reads TGCAGTGCACAGCCCAGCGGGAGGGCCTCAGATTCCTACGAGCAGTACTTC. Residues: CSAQPSGRASDSYEQYF.

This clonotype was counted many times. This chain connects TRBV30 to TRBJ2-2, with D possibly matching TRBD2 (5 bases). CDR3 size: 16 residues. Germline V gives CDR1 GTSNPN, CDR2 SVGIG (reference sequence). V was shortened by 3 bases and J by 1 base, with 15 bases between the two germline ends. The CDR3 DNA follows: TGTGCCTGGAGAGGAGGCAGACTTCGGAACACCGGGGAGCTGTTTTTT. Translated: CAWRGGRLRNTGELFF.

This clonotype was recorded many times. The CDR3 reads CASSLRPPTGELFF. Written as DNA, the CDR3 is TGTGCCAGCAGTTTAAGGCCTCCCACCGGGGAGCTGTTTTTT. The gene calls are TRBV12-3 or TRBV12-4 and TRBJ2-2, with D hard to call. This CDR3 has 14 residues. Deletions cut 2 bases from V and 4 bases from J, with 8 bases between.

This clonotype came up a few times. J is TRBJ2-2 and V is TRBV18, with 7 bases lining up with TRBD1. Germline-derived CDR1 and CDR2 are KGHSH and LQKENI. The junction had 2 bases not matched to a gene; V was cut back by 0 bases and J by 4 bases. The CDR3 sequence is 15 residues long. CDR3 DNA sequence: TGTGCCAGCTCACCACCGGGACAGCCCACCGGGGAGCTGTTTTTT. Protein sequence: CASSPPGQPTGELFF.

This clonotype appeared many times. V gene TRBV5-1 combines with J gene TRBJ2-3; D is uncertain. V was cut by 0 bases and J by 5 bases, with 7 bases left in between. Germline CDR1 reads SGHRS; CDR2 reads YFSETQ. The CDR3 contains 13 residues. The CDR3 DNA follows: TGCGCCAGCAGCTTGGCCTACCAAGATACGCAGTATTTT. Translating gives CASSLAYQDTQYF.